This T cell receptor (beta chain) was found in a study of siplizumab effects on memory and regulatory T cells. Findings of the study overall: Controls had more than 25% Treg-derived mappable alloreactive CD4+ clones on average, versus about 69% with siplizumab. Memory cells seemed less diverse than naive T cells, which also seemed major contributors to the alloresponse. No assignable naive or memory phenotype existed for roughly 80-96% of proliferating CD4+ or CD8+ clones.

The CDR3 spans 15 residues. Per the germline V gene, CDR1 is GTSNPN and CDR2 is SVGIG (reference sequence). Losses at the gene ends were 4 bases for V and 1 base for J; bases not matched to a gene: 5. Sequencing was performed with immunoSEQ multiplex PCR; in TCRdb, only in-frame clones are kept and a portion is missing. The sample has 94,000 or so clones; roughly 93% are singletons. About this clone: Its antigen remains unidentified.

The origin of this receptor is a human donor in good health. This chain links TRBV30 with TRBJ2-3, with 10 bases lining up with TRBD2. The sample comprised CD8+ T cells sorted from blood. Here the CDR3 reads CAWISLAGGTDTQYF. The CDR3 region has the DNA TGTGCCTGGATCTCCCTAGCGGGGGGCACAGATACGCAGTATTTT.